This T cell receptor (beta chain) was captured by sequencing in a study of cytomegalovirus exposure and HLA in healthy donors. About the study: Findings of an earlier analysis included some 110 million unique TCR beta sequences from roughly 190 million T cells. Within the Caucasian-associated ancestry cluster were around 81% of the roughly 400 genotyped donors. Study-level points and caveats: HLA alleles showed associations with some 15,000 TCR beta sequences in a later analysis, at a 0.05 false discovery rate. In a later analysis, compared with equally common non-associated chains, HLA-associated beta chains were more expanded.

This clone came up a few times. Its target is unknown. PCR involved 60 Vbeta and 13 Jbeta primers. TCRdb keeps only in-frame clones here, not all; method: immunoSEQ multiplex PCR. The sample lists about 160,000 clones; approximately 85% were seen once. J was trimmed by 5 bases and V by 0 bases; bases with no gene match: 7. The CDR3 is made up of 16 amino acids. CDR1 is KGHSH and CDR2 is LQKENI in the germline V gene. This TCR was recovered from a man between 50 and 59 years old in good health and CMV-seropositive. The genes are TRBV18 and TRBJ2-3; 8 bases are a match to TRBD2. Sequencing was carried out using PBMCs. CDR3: CASSPPAGLAGDTQYF. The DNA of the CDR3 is TGTGCCAGCTCACCACCCGCAGGACTAGCCGGAGATACGCAGTATTTT.